This T cell receptor (beta chain) was sequenced in a study of shared clonotypes between healthy human individuals. Generated by immunoSEQ multiplex PCR, the TCRdb table keeps only in-frame clones and is missing some. The sample has about 2.4 million clones; 80% to 95% are singletons. Germline loops: CDR1 SQVTM, CDR2 ANQGSEA. The CDR3 runs 12 residues. Between the trimmed V and J ends, which lost 7 bases and 1 base, there was a span of 10 bases. The V and J genes are TRBV29-1 and TRBJ2-5; TRBD2 is a possible D gene (5 bases). The sequence came from a man younger than 30 in good health. Some clones in this sample may be carry-over from other donors' samples. Sequences were obtained from naive CD4+ T cells from PBMCs. Subset here: CD45RA+ positively selected. This chain's CDR3 is CSGFSAQETQYF. The CDR3, as DNA: TGCAGCGGATTTAGCGCCCAAGAGACCCAGTACTTC.